The clone carrying this T cell receptor beta chain was observed a few times. What it recognizes is unknown. This entry belongs to a study of T cells in Graves' hyperthyroidism and ophthalmopathy. The study's findings and limits: Ophthalmopathy and stable hyperthyroidism were told apart by a 13 V-J model.

The CDR3 covers 14 residues. The germline V gene encodes CDR1 DFQATT and CDR2 SNEGSKA (reference sequence). With 0 bases removed from V and 2 bases from J, the gap between germline ends came to 11 bases. The CDR3 regions of TCR beta were amplified from RNA transcripts. The TCR CDR3 first-round RT-PCR relied on the HTBI primer set. TCRdb called the multiplex PCR reads again in MiXCR, with one record for every CDR3 protein. The sample lists about 600,000 distinct CDR3 sequences, about a sixth occurring once. Diagnoses used clinical symptoms, serum thyroxine and TRAb, thyroid ultrasound and orbital computed tomography.

Sequenced sample: blood. The gene calls are TRBV20-1 and TRBJ2-7, with D possibly being TRBD1 or TRBD2 (5 bases each). The receptor comes from a woman in her forties with Graves' ophthalmopathy. DNA of the CDR3: TGCAGTGCTAGAGATACGGGACGGACCTACGAGCAGTACTTC. This sequence encodes CSARDTGRTYEQYF.